The 9 T cell receptor beta chains listed next were all sequenced from one sample in a study of T cell responses to AZD1222 COVID-19 vaccine. The data were produced by immunoSEQ multiplex PCR, yet TCRdb's version contains in-frame clones alone and is incomplete. Of 140,000 or so clones in the sample, about 90% were seen once. Source: peripheral blood, taken 28 days after the second dose of the MenACWY control vaccine. The origin of the receptors is an adult who received the MenACWY meningococcal vaccine as a control.

The chain combines TRBV28 with TRBJ1-1; TRBD1 matches at 7 bases. This CDR3 comprises 16 residues. Germline V gene data show CDR1 as MDHEN and CDR2 as SYDVKM. V trimming: 5 bases; J trimming: 0 bases; junction bases outside the gene matches: 9. The CDR3 loop reads CASSTRTGKMNTEAFF. DNA for the CDR3: TGTGCCAGCAGTACCCGGACAGGAAAGATGAACACTGAAGCTTTCTTT.

On this clone: Different DNA sequences within this sample yield the same CDR3. V is TRBV10-3 and J is TRBJ1-5; D is undetermined. Germline assignment: CDR1 ENHRY and CDR2 SYGVKD. This CDR3 is 13 amino acids long. Deletions cut 7 bases from V and 3 bases from J, with 10 bases between. The CDR3 region is CAITPDPNQPQHF. Written as DNA, the CDR3 is TGTGCCATCACTCCGGACCCCAATCAGCCCCAGCATTTT.

The CDR3 loop is CASSPQEAIQETQYF. The CDR3 DNA sequence: TGTGCCAGCAGCCCCCAGGAGGCGATCCAAGAGACCCAGTACTTC. The chain joins TRBV5-4 to TRBJ2-5; D may be TRBD2 (5 bases). Germline V gene lookup returns CDR1 SGHNT and CDR2 YYREEE (reference sequence). With 4 bases removed from V and 1 base from J, the gap between germline ends came to 14 bases. CDR3 length: 15 amino acids. The full variable domain, in which reference TRBV5-4 and TRBJ2-5 provide the parts outside the CDR3, is ETGVTQSPTHLIKTRGQQVTLRCSSQSGHNTVSWYQQALGQGPQFIFQYYREEENGRGNFPPRFSGLQFPNYSSELNVNALELDDSALYLCASSPQEAIQETQYFGPGTRLLVL.

The rearrangement joins TRBV24-1 to TRBJ1-3; no firm D call. Looked up from germline, CDR1 is KGHDR and CDR2 is SFDVKD. V dropped 3 bases and J dropped 0 bases, with 8 bases sitting between them. The CDR3 has 15 residues. For the CDR3, the DNA is TGTGCCACCAGTGATGGACTGAACTCTGGAAACACCATATATTTT. Translation: CATSDGLNSGNTIYF.

The rearrangement links TRBV13 to TRBJ2-1; 9 bases agree with TRBD2. Per germline, CDR1 PRHDT and CDR2 FYEKMQ (reference sequence). CDR3 size: 13 residues. V shed 8 bases, J shed 7 bases, and the junction held 6 bases outside the gene matches. This CDR3 reads CASGRGGQNEQFF. The CDR3 bases are TGTGCCAGCGGGCGGGGGGGCCAAAATGAGCAGTTCTTC.

The chain recombines TRBV5-1 with TRBJ1-1, with TRBD1 matching 8 bases. This CDR3 spans 14 amino acids. V trimming: 5 bases; J trimming: 4 bases; junction bases outside the gene matches: 7. Germline values: CDR1 SGHRS, CDR2 YFSETQ. The CDR3 region has the DNA TGCGCCAGCAGGTATTCACAGGGGGGCACTGAAGCTTTCTTT. Its protein is CASRYSQGGTEAFF.

The chain carries TRBV19 and TRBJ2-2, with TRBD2 identical over 11 bases. The length of the CDR3 is 16 residues. Trimming removed 5 bases from V and 7 bases from J; junction bases left unmatched: 9. Germline values: CDR1 LNHDA, CDR2 SQIVND (reference sequence). This CDR3 is CASSVRLAGISGELFF. The CDR3 nucleotides are TGTGCCAGTAGTGTGCGACTAGCGGGAATAAGCGGGGAGCTGTTTTTT.

J is TRBJ2-7 and V is TRBV4-1; D is ambiguous. The CDR3 covers 17 residues. Trimming removed 0 bases from V and 2 bases from J, with 17 bases in between. Looked up from germline, CDR1 is MGHRA and CDR2 is YSYEKL. The CDR3 protein is CASSQDLGSGRTYEQYF. Here the CDR3 DNA reads TGCGCCAGCAGCCAAGATTTGGGGTCGGGCCGCACCTACGAGCAGTACTTC.

The chain recombines TRBV28 with TRBJ2-7; 7 bases line up with TRBD1. The CDR3 covers 14 residues. The germline gives CDR1 MDHEN, CDR2 SYDVKM. Germline trimming cut 7 bases from V and 0 bases from J; bases unmatched to any gene: 6. CDR3 DNA sequence: TGTGCCAGCAAACCCGGGACAGTCTCCTACGAGCAGTACTTC. Residues: CASKPGTVSYEQYF.